This TCR beta chain appears in the sequencing data of a study of cytomegalovirus exposure and HLA in healthy donors. Study-wide results and caveats: A later analysis found TCR association rates differed by HLA locus, highest for DRB1 and lowest for HLA-C. Immune exposure information comprised only CMV serostatus.

The PCR made use of 60 Vbeta and 13 Jbeta primers. Profiling relied on immunoSEQ multiplex PCR, and the TCRdb table lists in-frame clones only, not all of them. The specimen's table records about 90,000 clones. Turning to this clone: What it binds is unknown.

The CDR3 runs 14 residues. V was clipped by 6 bases and J by 3 bases, with 17 bases between them. Germline-derived CDR1 and CDR2 are SQVTM and ANQGSEA. Donors in the study were healthy people who gave bone marrow. The chain uses TRBV29-1 and TRBJ1-1, with D maybe TRBD1 (6 bases). This clonotype was obtained from a woman in her thirties in good health and CMV-seronegative. The source material was PBMCs. This chain's CDR3 is CSVGDTIGDTEAFF. DNA of the CDR3: TGCAGCGTAGGGGACACCATTGGGGACACTGAAGCTTTCTTT.